The 28 T cell receptor beta chains given below trace back to one sample, sequenced in a study of blood T cell repertoires in COVID-19. Profiled with immunoSEQ multiplex PCR; TCRdb holds only in-frame clones, not every one. The sample comprises more than 300,000 clones, 88% of which are singletons, and 7.3% rests with the top ten. Sequencing was carried out using peripheral blood. These TCRs come from an older woman with COVID-19, enrolled during active disease.

J is TRBJ2-3 and V is TRBV30; TRBD2 is a possible D gene (7 bases). V was clipped by 4 bases and J by 4 bases, with 15 bases between them. The CDR3 is 14 amino acids. CDR1 is GTSNPN and CDR2 is SVGIG in the germline V gene (reference sequence). This CDR3 is CAWTEWGGPDTQYF. CDR3 coding DNA: TGTGCCTGGACCGAGTGGGGGGGCCCAGATACGCAGTATTTT.

The chain employs TRBV29-1 and TRBJ1-2; tentative D call: TRBD1 (6 bases). V lost 1 base, J lost 7 bases, and 16 bases lay in between. The germline V gene has CDR1 SQVTM and CDR2 ANQGSEA. The CDR3 loop spans 14 amino acids. The CDR3 spells CSVEGEGGSGGYTF. The CDR3, as DNA: TGCAGCGTTGAAGGCGAGGGGGGGTCTGGTGGCTACACCTTC.

The gene calls are TRBV5-6 and TRBJ1-1; possible D gene TRBD1, 6 bases. The germline CDR1 and CDR2 sequences are SGHDT and YYEEEE. This CDR3 comprises 13 residues. V was pared by 2 bases and J by 4 bases, with 9 bases between. The CDR3 DNA reads as TGTGCCAGCAGCTTCACAGGGAGCACTGAAGCTTTCTTT. Translated, it gives CASSFTGSTEAFF. The entire variable domain, with the rest obtained from reference TRBV5-6 and TRBJ1-1, is as follows: DAGVTQSPTHLIKTRGQQVTLRCSPKSGHDTVSWYQQALGQGPQFIFQYYEEEERQRGNFPDRFSGHQFPNYSSELNVNALLLGDSALYLCASSFTGSTEAFFGQGTRLTVV.

This sequence joins TRBV4-2 and TRBJ2-1, with 8 bases identical to TRBD1. The CDR3 consists of 18 residues. With 4 bases clipped from V and 7 bases from J, the junction kept 18 bases outside the gene matches. CDR1 is LGHNA and CDR2 is YNFKEQ in the germline V gene. Here the CDR3 reads CASSPSSNRGVRSNEQFF. The CDR3 coding sequence is TGTGCCAGCAGCCCATCATCAAACAGGGGGGTAAGGTCGAATGAGCAGTTCTTC.

This clone showed up just once. The CDR3 nucleotides are TGTGCCAGCAGCTTAGTAGGGACTAGCACAGATACGCAGTATTTT. Amino acids: CASSLVGTSTDTQYF. The chain employs TRBV7-2 and TRBJ2-3; a weak D match, TRBD2 (6 bases). CDR3 length: 15 residues. Trimming shortened V by 1 base and J by 0 bases, and 8 bases separated the two germline ends. Per the germline V gene, CDR1 is SGHTA and CDR2 is FQGNSA.

The genes are TRBV27 and TRBJ2-7, with a possible D match to TRBD2 (6 bases). V was pared by 2 bases and J by 2 bases, with 10 bases between. This CDR3 is 14 amino acids long. Per the germline V gene, CDR1 is MNHEY and CDR2 is SMNVEV (reference sequence). CDR3 in amino acids: CASSLAGPTYEQYF. CDR3 in DNA: TGTGCCAGCAGTTTAGCGGGGCCGACCTACGAGCAGTACTTC.

Remarks on this clone: Within the sample, other DNA sequences also encode this same CDR3. J is TRBJ1-5 and V is TRBV15, with D perhaps matching TRBD1 (5 bases). The CDR3 has 12 residues. V was pared by 1 base and J by 7 bases, with 5 bases between. In germline, CDR1 is LNHNV, CDR2 YYDKDF (reference sequence). In nucleotides, the CDR3 is TGTGCCACCAGCAGAGGGGGCCAGCCCCAGCATTTT. It yields the protein CATSRGGQPQHF. Supplemented by reference TRBV15 and TRBJ1-5, the full variable domain reads DAMVIQNPRYQVTQFGKPVTLSCSQTLNHNVMYWYQQKSSQAPKLLFHYYDKDFNNEADTPDNFQSRRPNTSFCFLDIRSPGLGDTAMYLCATSRGGQPQHFGDGTRLSIL.

The gene calls are TRBV7-2 and TRBJ2-5; 9 bases line up with TRBD2. V lost 4 bases and J lost 4; bases outside the gene matches: 4. Germline V gene data show CDR1 as SGHTA and CDR2 as FQGNSA. The CDR3 has 14 amino acids. CDR3 region: CASSYASGAETQYF. Here the CDR3 DNA reads TGTGCCAGCAGCTACGCTAGCGGGGCAGAGACCCAGTACTTC.

This chain uses TRBV28 with TRBJ1-1; 9 bases agree with TRBD1. The CDR3 loop spans 16 amino acids. CDR1 and CDR2 (germline): MDHEN, SYDVKM. The V and J ends lost 6 bases and 1 base, in that order; junction bases with no gene match: 9. DNA for the CDR3: TGTGCCAGCAGCCGAACAGGGGGCGCGGGGAACACTGAAGCTTTCTTT. This encodes CASSRTGGAGNTEAFF.

This clone was seen more than once but under ten times. The V gene is TRBV20-1, the J gene TRBJ1-1; D is perhaps TRBD1 (6 bases). The CDR3 is made up of 15 amino acids. V was cut by 3 bases and J by 2 bases, with 16 bases left in between. Germline V gives CDR1 DFQATT, CDR2 SNEGSKA (reference sequence). The CDR3 nucleotides read TGCAGTGCTAGTTCAAACAGGGCGTTTAACACTGAAGCTTTCTTT. Protein: CSASSNRAFNTEAFF.

This chain uses TRBV28 with TRBJ1-6; 10 bases are shared with TRBD1. Germline loops: CDR1 MDHEN, CDR2 SYDVKM. The V segment lost 6 bases and the J segment 18 bases; nucleotides outside the gene matches: 17. The CDR3 length is 15 residues. The CDR3 DNA reads TGTGCCAGCAGCCTTCCGGGACAGGGGCCGGGGACTGACCACTTT. Its translation: CASSLPGQGPGTDHF.

The chain is built from TRBV11-1 and TRBJ1-5; D gene ambiguous. This CDR3 has 13 residues. In germline, CDR1 is SGHAT, CDR2 FQDESV (reference sequence). With 3 bases removed from V and 8 bases from J, the gap between germline ends came to 11 bases. The CDR3 coding sequence is TGTGCCAGCAGCTTGGGCCCGAGGGAGCCCCAGCATTTT. Amino acid sequence: CASSLGPREPQHF.

The chain has TRBV7-8 and TRBJ1-2, with TRBD1 identical over 9 bases. From germline, CDR1 is SGHVS and CDR2 FQNEAQ. This CDR3 is 15 amino acids long. V shed 5 bases, J shed 5 bases, and the junction held 9 bases outside the gene matches. CDR3 amino acids: CASSNGQGTSYGYTF. CDR3 nucleotide sequence: TGTGCCAGCAGCAACGGACAGGGGACTAGTTATGGCTACACCTTC.

The chain recombines TRBV4-1 with TRBJ2-3; TRBD2 aligns across 7 bases. This CDR3 comprises 15 residues. Germline V gives CDR1 MGHRA, CDR2 YSYEKL. The ends lost 6 bases at V and 2 bases at J; junction bases unmatched: 8. The CDR3 region is CASSRIAGFTDTQYF. CDR3 coding DNA: TGCGCCAGCAGTCGAATAGCGGGTTTCACAGATACGCAGTATTTT.

The chain has TRBV18 and TRBJ1-6, with no clear D. CDR1 is KGHSH and CDR2 is LQKENI in the germline V gene. V dropped 0 bases and J dropped 6 bases, with 12 bases sitting between them. The CDR3 loop spans 16 amino acids. The CDR3 region has the DNA TGTGCCAGCTCACCACCGGTAGGGAGCGGTAATTCACCCCTCCACTTT. Amino acid sequence: CASSPPVGSGNSPLHF.

J is TRBJ2-3 and V is TRBV6-1, with TRBD2 matching over 10 bases. The J segment lost 6 bases and the V segment lost 11 bases, leaving 11 bases of the junction unmatched. The CDR3 length is 14 residues. From germline, CDR1 is MNHNS and CDR2 SASEGT. This chain's CDR3 is CAGAGTSVGDTQYF. CDR3 nucleotides: TGTGCCGGAGCCGGGACTAGCGTCGGGGATACGCAGTATTTT.

This CDR3 is CASSVGVGGGETQYF. CDR3 nucleotides: TGTGCCAGCAGCGTAGGAGTGGGGGGAGGCGAGACCCAGTACTTC. The J gene is TRBJ2-5, the V gene TRBV9, with D possibly TRBD2 on 6 matching bases. Deletions cut 0 bases from V and 5 bases from J, with 14 bases between. CDR3 length: 15 amino acids. Germline loops: CDR1 SGDLS, CDR2 YYNGEE.

The CDR3 is CATSIRGGTEAFF. The CDR3 DNA reads TGTGCCACCAGCATAAGGGGGGGCACTGAAGCTTTCTTT. The chain recombines TRBV15 with TRBJ1-1; D perhaps matches TRBD1 (6 bases). Germline V gene sequence: CDR1 LNHNV, CDR2 YYDKDF (reference sequence). V was trimmed by 4 bases and J by 4 bases, leaving 10 bases between them. The CDR3 runs 13 residues.

The chain is built from TRBV7-2 and TRBJ1-2; 8 nucleotides match TRBD1. The CDR3 runs to 14 residues. V was clipped by 6 bases and J by 7 bases; unmatched bases: 10. Germline lookup yields CDR1 SGHTA and CDR2 FQGNSA. CDR3 protein: CASRRPGTGRGYTF. The DNA for the CDR3 is TGTGCCAGCAGACGACCCGGGACAGGTCGTGGCTACACCTTC.

Note on this clone: This specimen includes other DNA sequences encoding the same CDR3. The chain couples TRBV30 to TRBJ1-3, with D possibly TRBD1 on 6 matching bases. Germline values: CDR1 GTSNPN, CDR2 SVGIG (reference sequence). Trimming removed 0 bases from V and 2 bases from J, with 8 bases in between. The CDR3 runs 14 residues. The CDR3 sequence: CAWSVQGAGNTIYF. CDR3 sequence (DNA): TGTGCCTGGAGTGTACAGGGAGCTGGAAACACCATATATTTT.

V usage is TRBV4-2 and J usage is TRBJ2-3, with TRBD2 matching 15 bases. The germline V gene has CDR1 LGHNA and CDR2 YNFKEQ. The CDR3 extends over 18 amino acids. With 4 bases clipped from V and 3 bases from J, the junction kept 8 bases outside the gene matches. The CDR3 protein is CASSPGLAGGLATDTQYF. CDR3 DNA sequence: TGTGCCAGCAGCCCAGGACTAGCGGGGGGGCTTGCGACAGATACGCAGTATTTT.

The V gene is TRBV5-8, the J gene TRBJ2-7; TRBD2 aligns across 8 bases. The CDR3 runs to 15 residues. Germline assignment: CDR1 SGHTS and CDR2 YDEGEE. Trimming took 4 bases from V and 5 from J; bases not matched to a gene: 11. The CDR3 nucleotides are TGTGCCAGCAGCATTACCGGGACTAGATCCAACGAGCAGTACTTC. As protein: CASSITGTRSNEQYF.

The chain carries TRBV27 and TRBJ1-2; TRBD1 is a possible D gene (6 bases). Germline assignment: CDR1 MNHEY and CDR2 SMNVEV (reference sequence). V was cut by 5 bases and J by 2 bases, with 18 bases left in between. This CDR3 contains 16 residues. As DNA, the CDR3 is TGTGCCAGCAGTCTCCACTATACAGGGTACAACTATGGCTACACCTTC. As protein: CASSLHYTGYNYGYTF.

With regard to this clone: The same CDR3 can be traced to other DNA sequences in this sample. The genes are TRBV10-3 and TRBJ1-2; the D is unclear. The germline V gene has CDR1 ENHRY and CDR2 SYGVKD. This CDR3 has 12 residues. Trimming took 6 bases from V and 0 from J, leaving 5 bases between them. The CDR3 DNA is TGTGCCATCAGCCAAACTAACTATGGCTACACCTTC. Protein: CAISQTNYGYTF.

The genes are TRBV24-1 and TRBJ1-4; 7 nucleotides match TRBD1. With 4 bases clipped from V and 8 bases from J, the junction kept 6 bases outside the gene matches. This CDR3 is built from 14 residues. The germline V gene encodes CDR1 KGHDR and CDR2 SFDVKD. This CDR3 reads CATSDHRGAEKLFF. CDR3 bases: TGTGCCACCAGTGACCACAGGGGAGCGGAAAAACTGTTTTTT.

This sequence joins TRBV28 and TRBJ1-2; tentative D call: TRBD1 (6 bases). The CDR3 has 14 amino acids. The germline V gene encodes CDR1 MDHEN and CDR2 SYDVKM. V was trimmed by 3 bases and J by 8 bases, leaving 16 bases between them. The CDR3 here is CASSFPQGPRGYTF. CDR3 DNA sequence: TGTGCCAGCAGTTTCCCCCAGGGGCCTCGGGGCTACACCTTC.

This clone was seen just once. The chain is built from TRBV7-2 and TRBJ2-1; D perhaps matches TRBD2 (5 bases). With 2 bases removed from V and 0 bases from J, the gap between germline ends came to 11 bases. The CDR3 is made up of 16 amino acids. Germline CDR1 SGHTA, CDR2 FQGNSA. The CDR3 nucleotides are TGTGCCAGCAGCTTAAGAGGACTGCCCTCCTACAATGAGCAGTTCTTC. It is translated as CASSLRGLPSYNEQFF.

The rearrangement links TRBV3-1 (or the pseudogene TRBV3-2) to TRBJ2-1; no clear D gene. The CDR3 is 14 residues long. CDR1 is LGHDT and CDR2 is YNNKEL in the germline V gene (reference sequence). V lost 4 bases to trimming and J lost 1 base, with 8 bases between them. CDR3 sequence reads: CASSPVLSYNEQFF. The DNA for the CDR3 is TGTGCCAGCAGCCCGGTCCTGTCCTACAATGAGCAGTTCTTC.